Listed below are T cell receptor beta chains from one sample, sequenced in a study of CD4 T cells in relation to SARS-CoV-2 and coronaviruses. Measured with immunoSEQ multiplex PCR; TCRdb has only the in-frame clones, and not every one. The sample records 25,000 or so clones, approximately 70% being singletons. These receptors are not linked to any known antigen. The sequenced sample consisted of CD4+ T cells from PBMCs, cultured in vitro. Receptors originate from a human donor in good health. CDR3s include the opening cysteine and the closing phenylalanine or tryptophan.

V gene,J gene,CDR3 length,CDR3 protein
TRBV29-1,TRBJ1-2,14,CSAAINRGLSGYTF
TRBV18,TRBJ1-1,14,CASSPPGSPTEAFF
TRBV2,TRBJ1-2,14,CASRARQDNYGYTF
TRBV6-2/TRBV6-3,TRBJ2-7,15,CASSYGPVSSYEQYF
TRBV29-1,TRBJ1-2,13,CSVQETGVEGYTF
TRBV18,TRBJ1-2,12,CASSLQGDGYTF
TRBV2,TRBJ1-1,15,CASSVSGTRNTEAFF
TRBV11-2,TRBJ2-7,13,CASSHRFSYEQYF
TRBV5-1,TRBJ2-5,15,CASSLGGTAKETQYF
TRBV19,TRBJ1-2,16,CASSPERTRPNYGYTF
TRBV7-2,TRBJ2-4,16,CASSPSRALAKNIQYF
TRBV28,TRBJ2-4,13,CASTRGTKNIQYF
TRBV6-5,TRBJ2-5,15,CASRGSYRGLETQYF